This TCR beta chain was sequenced during a study of blood T cell repertoires in COVID-19. This table comes from immunoSEQ multiplex PCR, and its TCRdb copy is limited to in-frame clones, with some not included. Counted here are 200,000 to 300,000 clones, 70% to 90% occurring once; the ten biggest clones make up just under 2%. The CDR3 sequence is 14 residues long. Germline CDR1 and CDR2: SSHAT and FNYEAQ (reference sequence). Between the trimmed V and J ends, which lost 1 base and 5 bases, there was a span of 9 bases. This chain connects TRBV7-7 to TRBJ2-1, with D unclear. Material for sequencing was peripheral blood. The TCR sequence derives from a man in his thirties or forties with active or convalescent COVID-19. The CDR3 region has the DNA TGTGCCAGCAGCTTAGGACTTATGAACAATGAGCAGTTCTTC. Translating it yields CASSLGLMNNEQFF. The whole variable domain, remainder taken from reference TRBV7-7 and TRBJ2-1, is GAGVSQSPRYKVTKRGQDVTLRCDPISSHATLYWYQQALGQGPEFLTYFNYEAQPDKSGLPSDRFSAERPEGSISTLTIQRTEQRDSAMYRCASSLGLMNNEQFFGPGTRLTVL.